The text below deals with one TCR beta chain. Its specificity is not known. The CDR3 length is 12 residues. V was shortened by 0 bases and J by 3 bases, with 4 bases between the two germline ends. The germline gives CDR1 GTSNPN, CDR2 SVGIG (reference sequence). Treatment noted: oral pan-JAK inhibitor, 5-10 mg twice daily. Obtained from alopecia areata patients were lesional scalp punch biopsies along with peripheral blood. This record belongs to a study of CD8+ T cells in alopecia areata. General observations from the study: Many expanded lesional clones remained in scalp and blood on tofacitinib.

Reverse transcription of extracted RNA yielded cDNA, which provided the sequencing template. Produced via immunoSEQ multiplex PCR; TCRdb's table is partial and in-frame only. The sample has about 120,000 clones, approximately 53% seen once. This specimen was CD4+ T cells sorted from blood, taken at week 4, from a patient treated with tofacitinib. The chain employs TRBV30 and TRBJ2-3, with D unresolved. The TCR was taken from a human donor with alopecia areata. CDR3 protein: CAWSVSTDTQYF. In DNA form, the CDR3 reads TGTGCCTGGAGTGTCAGTACAGATACGCAGTATTTT. Together with reference TRBV30 and TRBJ2-3, the CDR3 gives the full variable domain: SQTIHQWPATLVQPVGSPLSLECTVEGTSNPNLYWYRQAAGRGLQLLFYSVGIGQISSEVPQNLSASRPQDRQFILSSKKLLLSDSGFYLCAWSVSTDTQYFGPGTRLTVL.